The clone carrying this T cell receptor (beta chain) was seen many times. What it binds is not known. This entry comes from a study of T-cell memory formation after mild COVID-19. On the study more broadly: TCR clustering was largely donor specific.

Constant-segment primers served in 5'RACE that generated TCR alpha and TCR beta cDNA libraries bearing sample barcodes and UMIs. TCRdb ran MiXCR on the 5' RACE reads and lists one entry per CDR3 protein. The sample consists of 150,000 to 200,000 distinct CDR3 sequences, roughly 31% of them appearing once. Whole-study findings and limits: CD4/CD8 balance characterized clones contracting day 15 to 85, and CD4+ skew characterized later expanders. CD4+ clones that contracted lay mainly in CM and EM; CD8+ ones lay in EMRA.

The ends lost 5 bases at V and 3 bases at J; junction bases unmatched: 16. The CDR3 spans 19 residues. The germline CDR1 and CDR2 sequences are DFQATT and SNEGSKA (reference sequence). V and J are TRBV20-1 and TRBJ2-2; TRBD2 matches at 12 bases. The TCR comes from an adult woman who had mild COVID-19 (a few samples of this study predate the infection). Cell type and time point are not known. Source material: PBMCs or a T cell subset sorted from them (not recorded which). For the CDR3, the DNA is TGCAGTGCTCGGGTACAACAGGGAACTAGCGGGAGGTACACCGGGGAGCTGTTTTTT. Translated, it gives CSARVQQGTSGRYTGELFF.